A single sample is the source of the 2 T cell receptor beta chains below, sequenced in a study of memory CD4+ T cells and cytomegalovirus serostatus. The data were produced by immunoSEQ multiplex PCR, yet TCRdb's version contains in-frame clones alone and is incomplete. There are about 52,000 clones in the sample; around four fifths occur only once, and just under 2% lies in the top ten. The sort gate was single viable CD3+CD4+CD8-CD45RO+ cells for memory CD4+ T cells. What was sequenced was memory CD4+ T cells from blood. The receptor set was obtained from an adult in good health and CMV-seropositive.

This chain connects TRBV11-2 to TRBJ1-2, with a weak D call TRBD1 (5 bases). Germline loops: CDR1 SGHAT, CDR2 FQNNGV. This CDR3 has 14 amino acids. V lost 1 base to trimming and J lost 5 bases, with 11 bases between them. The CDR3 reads CASSLVGAGYGYTF. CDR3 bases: TGTGCCAGCAGCTTAGTAGGGGCAGGGTATGGCTACACCTTC.

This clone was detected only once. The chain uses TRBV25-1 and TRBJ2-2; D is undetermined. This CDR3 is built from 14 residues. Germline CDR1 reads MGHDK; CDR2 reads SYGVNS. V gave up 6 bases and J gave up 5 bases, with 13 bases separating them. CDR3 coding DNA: TGTGCCAGCAGATCCGTCGGAGTAACCGGGGAGCTGTTTTTT. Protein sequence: CASRSVGVTGELFF.